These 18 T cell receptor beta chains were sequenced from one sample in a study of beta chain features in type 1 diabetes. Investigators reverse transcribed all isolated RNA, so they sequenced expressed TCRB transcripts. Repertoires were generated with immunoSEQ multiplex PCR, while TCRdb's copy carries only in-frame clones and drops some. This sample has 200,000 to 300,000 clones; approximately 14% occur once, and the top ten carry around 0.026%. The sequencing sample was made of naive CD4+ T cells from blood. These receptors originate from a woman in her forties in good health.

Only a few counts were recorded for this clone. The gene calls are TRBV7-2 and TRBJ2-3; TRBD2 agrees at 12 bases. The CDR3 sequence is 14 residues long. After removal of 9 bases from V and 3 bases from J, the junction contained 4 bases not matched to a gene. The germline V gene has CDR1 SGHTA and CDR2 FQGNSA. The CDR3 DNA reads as TGTGCCAGTAGAGGACTAGCGGGGACAGATACGCAGTATTTT. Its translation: CASRGLAGTDTQYF.

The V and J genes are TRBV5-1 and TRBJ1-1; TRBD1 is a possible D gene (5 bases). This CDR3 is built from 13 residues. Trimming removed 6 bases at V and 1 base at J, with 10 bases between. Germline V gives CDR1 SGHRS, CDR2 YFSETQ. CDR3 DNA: TGCGCCAGCATAGGACAAACGAACACTGAAGCTTTCTTT. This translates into CASIGQTNTEAFF.

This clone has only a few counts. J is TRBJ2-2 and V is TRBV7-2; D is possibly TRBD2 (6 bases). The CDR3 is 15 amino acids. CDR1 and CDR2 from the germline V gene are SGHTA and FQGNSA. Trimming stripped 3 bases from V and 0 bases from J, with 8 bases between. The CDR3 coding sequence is TGTGCCAGCAGCTTCGGGACTCCGAACACCGGGGAGCTGTTTTTT. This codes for CASSFGTPNTGELFF.

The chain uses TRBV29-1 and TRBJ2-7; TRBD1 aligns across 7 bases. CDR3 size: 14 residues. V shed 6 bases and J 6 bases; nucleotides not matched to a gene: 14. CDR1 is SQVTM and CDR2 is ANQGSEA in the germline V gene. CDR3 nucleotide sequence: TGCAGCGTGGATCTTGTGACAGGGAAAGGCGAGCAGTACTTC. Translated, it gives CSVDLVTGKGEQYF.

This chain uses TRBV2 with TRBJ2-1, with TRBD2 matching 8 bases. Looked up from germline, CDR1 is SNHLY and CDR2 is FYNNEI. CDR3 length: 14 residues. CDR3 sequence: CVTSEAGGGGEQFF. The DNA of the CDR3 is TGTGTTACCTCGGAGGCGGGGGGCGGTGGGGAGCAGTTCTTC.

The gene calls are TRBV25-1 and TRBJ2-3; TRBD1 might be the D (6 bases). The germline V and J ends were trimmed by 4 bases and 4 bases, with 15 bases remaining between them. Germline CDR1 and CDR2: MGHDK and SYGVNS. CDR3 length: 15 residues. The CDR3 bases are TGTGCCAGCAGTGCTACAGGGTTGTTTGCAGATACGCAGTATTTT. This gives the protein CASSATGLFADTQYF.

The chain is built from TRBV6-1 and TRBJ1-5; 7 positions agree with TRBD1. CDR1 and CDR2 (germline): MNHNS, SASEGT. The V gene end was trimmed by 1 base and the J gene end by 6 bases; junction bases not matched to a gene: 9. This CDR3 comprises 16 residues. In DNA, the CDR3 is TGTGCCAGCAGTGAAGTATGGGACAGTGGAATTCAGCCCCAGCATTTT. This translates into CASSEVWDSGIQPQHF.

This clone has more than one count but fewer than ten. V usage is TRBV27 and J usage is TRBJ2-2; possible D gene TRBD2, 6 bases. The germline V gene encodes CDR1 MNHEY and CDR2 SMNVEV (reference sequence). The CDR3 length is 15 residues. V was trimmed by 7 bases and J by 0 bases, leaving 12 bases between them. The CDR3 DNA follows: TGTGCCAGCATTTCCGGGGGAACGAACACCGGGGAGCTGTTTTTT. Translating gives CASISGGTNTGELFF.

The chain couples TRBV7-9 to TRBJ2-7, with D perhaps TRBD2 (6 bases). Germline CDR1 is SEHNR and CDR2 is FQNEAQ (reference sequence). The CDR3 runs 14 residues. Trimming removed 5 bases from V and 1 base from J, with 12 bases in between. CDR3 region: CASSLVDYSYEQYF. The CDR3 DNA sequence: TGTGCCAGCAGCCTCGTGGACTATTCCTACGAGCAGTACTTC. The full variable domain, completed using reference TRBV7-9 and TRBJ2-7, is DTGVSQNPRHKITKRGQNVTFRCDPISEHNRLYWYRQTLGQGPEFLTYFQNEAQLEKSRLLSDRFSAERPKGSFSTLEIQRTEQGDSAMYLCASSLVDYSYEQYFGPGTRLTVT.

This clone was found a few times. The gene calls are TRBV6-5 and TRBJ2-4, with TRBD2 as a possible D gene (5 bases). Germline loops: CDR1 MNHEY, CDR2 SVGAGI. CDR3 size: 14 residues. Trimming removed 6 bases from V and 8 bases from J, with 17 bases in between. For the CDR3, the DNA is TGTGCCAGCAGCCGGGGTTCCACGTCGGACATTCAGTACTTC. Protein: CASSRGSTSDIQYF.

The CDR3 region has the DNA TGCGCCAGCAGATCAGGGGTGACTACTAATGAAAAACTGTTTTTT. This codes for CASRSGVTTNEKLFF. The chain uses TRBV5-1 and TRBJ1-4; possible D gene TRBD1, 6 bases. Looked up from germline, CDR1 is SGHRS and CDR2 is YFSETQ. V shed 5 bases and J shed 2 bases, with 13 bases lying between them. CDR3 length equals 15 residues.

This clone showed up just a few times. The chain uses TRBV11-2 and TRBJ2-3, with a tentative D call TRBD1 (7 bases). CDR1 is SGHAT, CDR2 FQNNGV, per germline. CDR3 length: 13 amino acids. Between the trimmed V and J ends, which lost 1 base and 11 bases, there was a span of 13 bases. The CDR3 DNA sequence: TGTGCCAGCAGCTTAGGGCGGCAGGGGGGGCAGTATTTT. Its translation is CASSLGRQGGQYF.

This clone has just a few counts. In nucleotides, the CDR3 is TGTGCTAGTGGTCCGACAGGGGAAGTGGGCTATGGCTACACCTTC. This translates into CASGPTGEVGYGYTF. V usage is TRBV12-5 and J usage is TRBJ1-2; 8 bases are a match to TRBD1. The CDR3 runs 15 residues. Germline V gives CDR1 LGHNT, CDR2 FRNRAP. Germline trimming cut 5 bases from V and 4 bases from J; bases unmatched to any gene: 9. Full variable domain (outside the CDR3, taken from reference TRBV12-5 and TRBJ1-2): DARVTQTPRHKVTEMGQEVTMRCQPILGHNTVFWYRQTMMQGLELLAYFRNRAPLDDSGMPKDRFSAEMPDATLATLKIQPSEPRDSAVYFCASGPTGEVGYGYTFGSGTRLTVV.

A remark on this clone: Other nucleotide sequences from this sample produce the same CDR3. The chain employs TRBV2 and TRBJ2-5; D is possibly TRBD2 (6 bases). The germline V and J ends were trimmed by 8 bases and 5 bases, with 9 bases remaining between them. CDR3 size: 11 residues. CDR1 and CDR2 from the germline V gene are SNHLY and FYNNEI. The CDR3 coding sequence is TGTGCCAGCTCGGGGGAGGAGACCCAGTACTTC. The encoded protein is CASSGEETQYF.

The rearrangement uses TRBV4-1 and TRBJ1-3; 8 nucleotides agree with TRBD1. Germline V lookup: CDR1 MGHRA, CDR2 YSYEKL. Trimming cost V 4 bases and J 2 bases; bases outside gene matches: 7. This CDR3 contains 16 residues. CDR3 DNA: TGCGCCAGCAGCCTAGCCCCGACAGGGGCTGGAAACACCATATATTTT. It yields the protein CASSLAPTGAGNTIYF.

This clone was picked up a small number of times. CDR3 amino acids: CASRSPGSGFGEKLFF. The DNA of the CDR3 is TGTGCCAGCAGGTCCCCAGGTTCAGGTTTCGGTGAAAAACTGTTTTTT. The chain combines TRBV7-2 with TRBJ1-4; D is uncertain. Trimming shortened V by 6 bases and J by 7 bases, and 21 bases separated the two germline ends. The CDR3 extends over 16 amino acids. Per the germline V gene, CDR1 is SGHTA and CDR2 is FQGNSA.

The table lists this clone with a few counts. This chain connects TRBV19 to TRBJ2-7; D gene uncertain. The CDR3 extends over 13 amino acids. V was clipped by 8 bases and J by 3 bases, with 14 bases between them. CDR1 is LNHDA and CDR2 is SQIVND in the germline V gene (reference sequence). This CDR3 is CASAVGPGYEQYF. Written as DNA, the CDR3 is TGTGCCAGTGCAGTAGGTCCGGGCTACGAGCAGTACTTC.

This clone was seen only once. CDR3 amino acids: CASSFGLGQLYGYTF. Written as DNA, the CDR3 is TGTGCCAGCAGCTTCGGACTAGGACAGCTCTATGGCTACACCTTC. The genes are TRBV5-4 and TRBJ1-2, with D perhaps TRBD1 (6 bases). This CDR3 comprises 15 residues. The germline V gene has CDR1 SGHNT and CDR2 YYREEE (reference sequence). V lost 2 bases, J lost 4 bases, and 15 bases lay in between. Supplemented by reference TRBV5-4 and TRBJ1-2, the full variable domain reads ETGVTQSPTHLIKTRGQQVTLRCSSQSGHNTVSWYQQALGQGPQFIFQYYREEENGRGNFPPRFSGLQFPNYSSELNVNALELDDSALYLCASSFGLGQLYGYTFGSGTRLTVV.